Detailed here is one T cell receptor beta chain. Antigen: not known. Some clones are missing from TCRdb's copy, which holds only in-frame ones; the method was immunoSEQ multiplex PCR. Of 70,000 or so clones listed, almost 90% are singletons. Trimming removed 5 bases from V and 3 bases from J, with 13 bases in between. CDR1 MDHEN and CDR2 SYDVKM come from the germline V gene. This CDR3 spans 14 amino acids. The sample belongs to a study of PD-L1 blockade in urothelial cancer. The time point: pretreatment peripheral blood. Whole-study findings and limits: Pretreatment TCR clonality in blood under the median foretold superior survival.

This receptor was obtained from a man in his sixties or seventies with urothelial cancer. This specimen consisted of PBMCs, obtained around atezolizumab (anti-PD-L1) treatment. The V and J genes are TRBV28 and TRBJ1-2; D remains ambiguous. The CDR3 loop is CASSPTWGDYGYTF. CDR3 DNA: TGTGCCAGCAGTCCGACATGGGGAGACTATGGCTACACCTTC.